Given below is one T cell receptor beta chain in context. Its antigen is not known. Deep-level running was used for the assay. The repertoire was sequenced with immunoSEQ multiplex PCR; TCRdb's copy has only in-frame clones and lacks some. The sample carries about 590,000 clones, 95% to 96% recorded once. This sample is drawn from a study of shared clonotypes between healthy human individuals. Notes on the study in general: Non-shared clonotypes had lower generation probabilities than those shared by all four donors. Deeper or shallower sequencing was expected to change how clonotypes are shared among donors. Generally, naive subsets (rather than memory subsets) showed larger estimated richness.

The CDR3 is made up of 15 amino acids. V was clipped by 6 bases and J by 4 bases, with 16 bases between them. The V gene's germline CDR1 is MNHEY and CDR2 SVGAGI. Terminally differentiated effector memory CD45RA+ cells were left out of the naive CD8 fraction, which was CD45RO-negative and positively selected for CCR7. The TCR was taken from a woman in her twenties or thirties in good health. Sequenced input: naive CD8+ T cells sorted from blood. The chain links TRBV6-5 to TRBJ1-3, with TRBD1 as a possible D gene (5 bases). This CDR3 is CASRETGWSGNTIYF. The CDR3 nucleotides are TGTGCCAGCAGGGAAACAGGTTGGTCGGGAAACACCATATATTTT.